This T cell receptor beta chain appears in the sequencing data of a study of CD8+ T cells in alopecia areata. In the study overall: A 6-month period off drug followed tofacitinib, which lasted 6 to 18 months.

Comment on this clone: The antigen remains undetermined.

Treatment denoted: oral pan-JAK inhibitor, 5-10 mg twice daily. Peripheral blood and lesional scalp punch biopsies came from alopecia areata patients. PBMCs provided sorted CD4+ and CD8+ T cells. Study-level findings and limits: Tissue-resident alphabeta T cells belonging to normal skin likewise get sequenced within scalp specimens.

Sequencing relied on a cDNA template that was reverse transcribed from extracted RNA. Sequencing used immunoSEQ multiplex PCR; TCRdb keeps in-frame clones, though not all of them. The sample lists 150,000 to 200,000 clones, roughly 60% occurring once. V was cut by 2 bases and J by 0 bases, with 5 bases left in between. This CDR3 comprises 14 residues. The V gene's germline CDR1 is SGHDN and CDR2 FVKESK. The material was CD4+ T cells sorted from blood, obtained at week 24, from a patient treated with tofacitinib. The V gene is TRBV14, the J gene TRBJ1-3; D is unresolved. The clonotype originates from a human donor with alopecia areata. CDR3 DNA: TGTGCCAGCAGCCAACAGATCTCTGGAAACACCATATATTTT. Translated, it gives CASSQQISGNTIYF.